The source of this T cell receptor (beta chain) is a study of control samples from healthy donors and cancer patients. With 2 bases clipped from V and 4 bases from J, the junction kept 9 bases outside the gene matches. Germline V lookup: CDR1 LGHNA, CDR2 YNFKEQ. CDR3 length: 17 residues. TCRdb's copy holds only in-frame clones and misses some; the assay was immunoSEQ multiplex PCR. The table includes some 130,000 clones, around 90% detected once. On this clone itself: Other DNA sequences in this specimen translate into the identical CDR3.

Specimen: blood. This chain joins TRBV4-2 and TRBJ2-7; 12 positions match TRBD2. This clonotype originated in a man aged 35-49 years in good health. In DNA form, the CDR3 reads TGTGCCAGCAGCCAACGGGGAGCTAGCGGGGGGGGTTACGAGCAGTACTTC. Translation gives CASSQRGASGGGYEQYF.